These 22 T cell receptor beta chains were all obtained from the same sample, sequenced in a study of cytomegalovirus exposure and HLA in healthy donors. Vbeta (60) and Jbeta (13) primers were used in the PCR. Data came from immunoSEQ multiplex PCR; TCRdb stores just in-frame clones and leaves some out. Counted here are around 150,000 clones, around nine tenths occurring once; the ten biggest clones make up more than 0.7%. Sequences were obtained from PBMCs. The receptors stem from a young woman in good health and CMV-seronegative.

The V and J genes are TRBV7-9 and TRBJ1-1; D not certain. Looked up from germline, CDR1 is SEHNR and CDR2 is FQNEAQ (reference sequence). V gave up 2 bases and J gave up 6 bases, with 4 bases separating them. The CDR3 is 11 amino acids. CDR3 sequence (DNA): TGTGCCAGCAGCTTATCCTCTGAAGCTTTCTTT. It encodes CASSLSSEAFF.

J is TRBJ2-7 and V is TRBV11-3; D ambiguous. Trimming left V 1 base short and J 0 bases short, with 4 bases between. The germline CDR1 and CDR2 sequences are SGHNT and YENEEA. The CDR3 consists of 13 residues. The CDR3 is CASSLAHSYEQYF. For the CDR3, the DNA is TGTGCCAGCAGCTTAGCACACTCCTACGAGCAGTACTTC.

This chain uses TRBV28 with TRBJ2-2, with a tentative D call TRBD2 (6 bases). CDR1 is MDHEN and CDR2 is SYDVKM in the germline V gene. Trimming removed 5 bases at V and 9 bases at J, with 13 bases between. The CDR3 is 13 residues long. CDR3 loop: CASSNSGRRELFF. The CDR3 nucleotides read TGTGCCAGCAGTAACTCAGGGAGGCGGGAGCTGTTTTTT. The full variable domain, with the rest looked up from reference TRBV28 and TRBJ2-2, is DVKVTQSSRYLVKRTGEKVFLECVQDMDHENMFWYRQDPGLGLRLIYFSYDVKMKEKGDIPEGYSVSREKKERFSLILESASTNQTSMYLCASSNSGRRELFFGEGSRLTVL.

This rearrangement joins TRBV18 to TRBJ2-3; 9 positions match TRBD2. V gave up 2 bases and J gave up 4 bases; unmatched junction bases: 10. The CDR3 is made up of 17 amino acids. The germline CDR1 and CDR2 sequences are KGHSH and LQKENI. The CDR3 DNA reads as TGTGCCAGCTCACCAGCGGTGGCGGGGGGGCGCGCAGATACGCAGTATTTT. Protein product: CASSPAVAGGRADTQYF.

The CDR3 is CASSKPGQGPYEQYF. The DNA for the CDR3 is TGTGCCAGCAGCAAACCGGGACAGGGGCCCTACGAGCAGTACTTC. The chain recombines TRBV28 with TRBJ2-7, with 10 bases matching TRBD1. The CDR3 sequence is 15 residues long. The germline CDR1 and CDR2 sequences are MDHEN and SYDVKM. The trim removed 6 bases at V and 2 bases at J, leaving 7 bases unmatched. Complete variable domain (other parts from reference TRBV28 and TRBJ2-7): DVKVTQSSRYLVKRTGEKVFLECVQDMDHENMFWYRQDPGLGLRLIYFSYDVKMKEKGDIPEGYSVSREKKERFSLILESASTNQTSMYLCASSKPGQGPYEQYFGPGTRLTVT.

The chain uses TRBV5-1 and TRBJ2-2, with TRBD2 as a possible D gene (6 bases). This CDR3 is built from 16 residues. Per germline, CDR1 SGHRS and CDR2 YFSETQ. The V end lost 4 bases, the J end lost 6 bases, and 19 bases lay between the germline ends. CDR3 residues: CASSKDLGGMSGELFF. The CDR3 DNA follows: TGCGCCAGCAGCAAGGACTTGGGAGGAATGTCCGGGGAGCTGTTTTTT.

The chain combines TRBV28 with TRBJ1-4; D is unclear. The germline V gene encodes CDR1 MDHEN and CDR2 SYDVKM. V was pared by 6 bases and J by 5 bases, with 19 bases between. CDR3 length equals 16 residues. CDR3 bases: TGTGCCAGCAGGGGAGAAGGTTCGAATGAGAATGAAAAACTGTTTTTT. Its translation: CASRGEGSNENEKLFF. The full variable domain, rest sourced from reference TRBV28 and TRBJ1-4, is DVKVTQSSRYLVKRTGEKVFLECVQDMDHENMFWYRQDPGLGLRLIYFSYDVKMKEKGDIPEGYSVSREKKERFSLILESASTNQTSMYLCASRGEGSNENEKLFFGSGTQLSVL.

V usage is TRBV30 and J usage is TRBJ2-7, with TRBD2 as a possible D gene (5 bases). The germline V gene has CDR1 GTSNPN and CDR2 SVGIG (reference sequence). The CDR3 spans 14 residues. With 4 bases removed from V and 0 bases from J, the gap between germline ends came to 13 bases. The CDR3 bases are TGTGCCTGGACCGGGATAGGGAGCTCCTACGAGCAGTACTTC. Residues: CAWTGIGSSYEQYF.

CDR3 DNA sequence: TGTGCCTGGAACCCTGGCACCTCGAACACCGGGGAGCTGTTTTTT. This encodes CAWNPGTSNTGELFF. The chain links TRBV30 to TRBJ2-2; D ambiguous. The V gene lost 4 bases and the J gene lost 0 bases, with 12 bases spanning the gap. This CDR3 has 15 residues. Germline V gene data show CDR1 as GTSNPN and CDR2 as SVGIG (reference sequence). The entire variable domain, with the rest obtained from reference TRBV30 and TRBJ2-2, is as follows: SQTIHQWPATLVQPVGSPLSLECTVEGTSNPNLYWYRQAAGRGLQLLFYSVGIGQISSEVPQNLSASRPQDRQFILSSKKLLLSDSGFYLCAWNPGTSNTGELFFGEGSRLTVL.

The chain links TRBV4-1 to TRBJ1-4, with unresolved D. Germline V gene sequence: CDR1 MGHRA, CDR2 YSYEKL. The CDR3 runs 17 residues. V shed 1 base and J shed 3 bases, with 15 bases lying between them. This chain's CDR3 is CASSQGGVLGPNEKLFF. The CDR3 DNA sequence: TGCGCCAGCAGCCAAGGGGGAGTACTAGGACCTAATGAAAAACTGTTTTTT.

The chain uses TRBV19 and TRBJ1-1, with 8 nucleotides matching TRBD1. This CDR3 spans 15 amino acids. Germline assignment: CDR1 LNHDA and CDR2 SQIVND (reference sequence). After removal of 7 bases from V and 5 bases from J, the junction contained 12 bases not matched to a gene. CDR3 protein: CASTHTQGVGTEAFF. The DNA of the CDR3 is TGTGCCAGTACCCATACACAGGGGGTGGGGACTGAAGCTTTCTTT.

The genes are TRBV4-3 and TRBJ2-5; TRBD1 matches 8 bases. Near its end, the DNA agrees better with TRBJ2-7, so the J call may be wrong. Germline V gene lookup returns CDR1 LGHNA and CDR2 YSLEER. This CDR3 has 17 residues. CDR3 residues: CASSQVQPGQGTYEQYF. The CDR3 DNA is TGCGCCAGCAGCCAAGTACAGCCAGGACAGGGAACCTACGAGCAGTACTTC.

The V call is TRBV18, the J call TRBJ2-7, with D possibly being TRBD2 (5 bases). CDR1 KGHSH and CDR2 LQKENI come from the germline V gene. This CDR3 is built from 13 residues. V gave up 4 bases and J gave up 3 bases, with 10 bases separating them. The CDR3 loop is CASSLRVYYEQYF. The CDR3 DNA reads TGTGCCAGCTCACTGAGGGTCTACTACGAGCAGTACTTC.

The rearrangement uses TRBV19 and TRBJ2-1; TRBD2 matches at 9 bases. The V segment lost 7 bases and the J segment 8 bases; nucleotides outside the gene matches: 15. Germline V gene data show CDR1 as LNHDA and CDR2 as SQIVND (reference sequence). This CDR3 has 16 residues. The CDR3, as DNA: TGTGCCAGTACCCCATGGCTATCTAGCGGGGAAGATGAGCAGTTCTTC. It is translated as CASTPWLSSGEDEQFF.

This clone came up a few times. This sequence joins TRBV6-1 and TRBJ1-5; D is unresolved. The CDR3 is 14 amino acids. V was clipped by 0 bases and J by 5 bases, with 8 bases between them. CDR1 and CDR2 (germline): MNHNS, SASEGT. This CDR3 is CASSEAWGDQPQHF. The DNA of the CDR3 is TGTGCCAGCAGTGAAGCCTGGGGAGATCAGCCCCAGCATTTT.

The J gene is TRBJ2-5, the V gene TRBV5-8; D not certain. The V and J ends lost 2 bases and 5 bases respectively, with 4 bases between them. CDR1 and CDR2 (germline): SGHTS, YDEGEE. The CDR3 consists of 11 residues. The CDR3 region is CASSFSETQYF. DNA of the CDR3: TGTGCCAGCAGCTTTTCTGAGACCCAGTACTTC.

V usage is TRBV7-8 and J usage is TRBJ2-2; 7 positions match TRBD2. The V segment lost 4 bases and the J segment 3 bases; nucleotides outside the gene matches: 5. Germline CDR1 and CDR2: SGHVS and FQNEAQ. The CDR3 sequence is 15 residues long. CDR3 sequence (DNA): TGTGCCAGCAGCTATCGGGACTACTACACCGGGGAGCTGTTTTTT. This codes for CASSYRDYYTGELFF.

The chain is built from TRBV28 and TRBJ2-1; 13 nucleotides agree with TRBD2. Per germline, CDR1 MDHEN and CDR2 SYDVKM. Losses at the gene ends were 8 bases for V and 4 bases for J; bases not matched to a gene: 2. The CDR3 loop spans 14 amino acids. The CDR3 region has the DNA TGTGCCAGCTCGGGACTAGCGGGGTACAATGAGCAGTTCTTC. This translates into CASSGLAGYNEQFF.

V usage is TRBV4-1 and J usage is TRBJ2-3, with D perhaps TRBD1 (6 bases). V lost 1 base and J 3 bases, leaving 14 bases between the germline ends. This CDR3 region has 16 residues. Germline values: CDR1 MGHRA, CDR2 YSYEKL. The CDR3 nucleotides are TGCGCCAGCAGCCAAGGGGGCGGAACAGGGACAGATACGCAGTATTTT. Translating it yields CASSQGGGTGTDTQYF.

This rearrangement joins TRBV28 to TRBJ1-1, with 8 bases fitting TRBD1. CDR3 size: 15 residues. The germline V gene encodes CDR1 MDHEN and CDR2 SYDVKM. The V segment lost 6 bases and the J segment 9 bases; nucleotides outside the gene matches: 15. The CDR3 reads CASSERTGTISKAFF. CDR3 nucleotide sequence: TGTGCCAGCAGCGAGAGGACAGGGACTATTTCTAAAGCTTTCTTT.

The rearrangement uses TRBV5-4 and TRBJ2-7; possible D gene TRBD2, 5 bases. The CDR3 spans 15 residues. The V end was cut by 1 base, the J end by 3 bases, with 14 bases between. From germline, CDR1 is SGHNT and CDR2 YYREEE (reference sequence). The CDR3 sequence is CASSLPSGSGYEQYF. The CDR3, as DNA: TGTGCCAGCAGCTTGCCGAGCGGATCAGGCTACGAGCAGTACTTC.

The J gene is TRBJ1-2, the V gene TRBV18; 7 bases line up with TRBD1. The CDR3 runs 14 residues. Trimming took 4 bases from V and 2 from J; bases not matched to a gene: 4. CDR1 KGHSH and CDR2 LQKENI come from the germline V gene. In DNA, the CDR3 is TGTGCCAGCTCACTACAGACAGGGAACTATGGCTACACCTTC. Protein sequence: CASSLQTGNYGYTF.